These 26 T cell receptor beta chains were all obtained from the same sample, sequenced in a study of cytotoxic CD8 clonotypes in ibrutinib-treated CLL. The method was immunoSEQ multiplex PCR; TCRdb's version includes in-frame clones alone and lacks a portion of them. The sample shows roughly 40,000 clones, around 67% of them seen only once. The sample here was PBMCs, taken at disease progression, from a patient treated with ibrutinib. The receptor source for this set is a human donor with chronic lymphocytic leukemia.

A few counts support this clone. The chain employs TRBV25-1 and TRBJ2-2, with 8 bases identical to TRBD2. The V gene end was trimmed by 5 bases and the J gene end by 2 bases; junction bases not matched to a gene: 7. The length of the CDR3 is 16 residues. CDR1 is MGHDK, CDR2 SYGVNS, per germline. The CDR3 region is CASSPRTSSNTGELFF. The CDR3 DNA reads TGTGCCAGCAGTCCCCGGACTAGCTCTAACACCGGGGAGCTGTTTTTT.

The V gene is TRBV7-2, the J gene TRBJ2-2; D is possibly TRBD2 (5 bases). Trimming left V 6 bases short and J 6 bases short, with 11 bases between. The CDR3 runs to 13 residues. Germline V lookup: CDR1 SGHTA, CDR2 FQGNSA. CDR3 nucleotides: TGTGCCAGCAGTGGGAGCCGGTCCGGGGAGCTGTTTTTT. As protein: CASSGSRSGELFF. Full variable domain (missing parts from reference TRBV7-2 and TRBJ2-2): GAGVSQSPSNKVTEKGKDVELRCDPISGHTALYWYRQSLGQGLEFLIYFQGNSAPDKSGLPSDRFSAERTGGSVSTLTIQRTQQEDSAVYLCASSGSRSGELFFGEGSRLTVL.

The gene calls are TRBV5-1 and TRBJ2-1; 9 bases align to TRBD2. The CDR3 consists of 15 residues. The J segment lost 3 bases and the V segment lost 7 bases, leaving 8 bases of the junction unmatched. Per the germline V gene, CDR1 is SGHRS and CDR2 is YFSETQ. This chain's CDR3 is CASRLRLADYNEQFF. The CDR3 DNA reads TGCGCCAGCCGACTCCGACTAGCGGACTACAATGAGCAGTTCTTC. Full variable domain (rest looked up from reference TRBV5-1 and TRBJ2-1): KAGVTQTPRYLIKTRGQQVTLSCSPISGHRSVSWYQQTPGQGLQFLFEYFSETQRNKGNFPGRFSGRQFSNSRSEMNVSTLELGDSALYLCASRLRLADYNEQFFGPGTRLTVL.

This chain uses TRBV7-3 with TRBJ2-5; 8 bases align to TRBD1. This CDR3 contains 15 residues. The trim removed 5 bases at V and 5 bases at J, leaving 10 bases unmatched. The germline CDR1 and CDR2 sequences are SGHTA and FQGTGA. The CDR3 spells CASSLQGDGMETQYF. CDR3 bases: TGTGCCAGCAGCCTACAGGGGGATGGGATGGAGACCCAGTACTTC.

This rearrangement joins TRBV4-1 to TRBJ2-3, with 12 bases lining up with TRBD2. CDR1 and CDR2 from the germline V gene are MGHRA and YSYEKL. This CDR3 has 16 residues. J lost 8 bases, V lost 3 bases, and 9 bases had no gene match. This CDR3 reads CASSHESSGRGGTQYF. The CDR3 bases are TGCGCCAGCAGCCACGAATCTAGCGGGAGGGGTGGTACGCAGTATTTT.

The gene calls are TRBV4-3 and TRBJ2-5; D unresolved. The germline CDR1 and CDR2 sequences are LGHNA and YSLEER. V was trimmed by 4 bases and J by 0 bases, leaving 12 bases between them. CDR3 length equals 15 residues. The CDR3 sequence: CASSRVGDYQETQYF. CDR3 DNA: TGCGCCAGCAGCCGAGTGGGTGACTACCAAGAGACCCAGTACTTC.

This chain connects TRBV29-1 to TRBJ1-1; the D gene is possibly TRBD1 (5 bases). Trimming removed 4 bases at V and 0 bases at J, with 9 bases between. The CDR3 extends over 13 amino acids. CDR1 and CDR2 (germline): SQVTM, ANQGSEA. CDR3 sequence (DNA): TGCAGCGTTGTCCGGGGCATGAACACTGAAGCTTTCTTT. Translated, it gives CSVVRGMNTEAFF.

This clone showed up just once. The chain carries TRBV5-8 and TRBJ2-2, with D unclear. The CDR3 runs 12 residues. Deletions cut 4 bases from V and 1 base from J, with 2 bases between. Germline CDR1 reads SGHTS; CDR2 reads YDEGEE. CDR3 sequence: CASSLNTGELFF. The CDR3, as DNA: TGTGCCAGCAGCCTGAACACCGGGGAGCTGTTTTTT.

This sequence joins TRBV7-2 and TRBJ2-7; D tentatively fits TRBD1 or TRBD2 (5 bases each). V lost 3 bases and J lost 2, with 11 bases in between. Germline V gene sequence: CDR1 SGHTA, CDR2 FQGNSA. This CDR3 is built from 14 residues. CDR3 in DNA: TGTGCCAGCAGCTTGGGGGTATTCCCCTACGAGCAGTACTTC. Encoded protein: CASSLGVFPYEQYF.

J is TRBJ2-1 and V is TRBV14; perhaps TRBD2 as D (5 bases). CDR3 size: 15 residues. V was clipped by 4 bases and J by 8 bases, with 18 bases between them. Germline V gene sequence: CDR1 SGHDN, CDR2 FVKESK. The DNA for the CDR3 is TGTGCCAGCAGCCGTGGTAACTTAGCGCTGGATGAGCAGTTCTTC. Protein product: CASSRGNLALDEQFF.

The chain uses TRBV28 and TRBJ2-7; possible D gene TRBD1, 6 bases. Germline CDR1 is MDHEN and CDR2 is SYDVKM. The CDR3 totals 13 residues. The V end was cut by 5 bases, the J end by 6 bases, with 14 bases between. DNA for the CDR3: TGTGCCAGCAGTAATCATAGGGGGATCGAGCAGTACTTC. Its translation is CASSNHRGIEQYF.

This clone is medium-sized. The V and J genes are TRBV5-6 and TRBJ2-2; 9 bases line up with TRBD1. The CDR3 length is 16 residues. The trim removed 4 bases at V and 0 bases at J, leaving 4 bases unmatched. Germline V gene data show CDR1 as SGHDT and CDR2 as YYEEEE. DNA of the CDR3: TGTGCCAGCAGCCCGACAGGGGGGACGAACACCGGGGAGCTGTTTTTT. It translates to CASSPTGGTNTGELFF.

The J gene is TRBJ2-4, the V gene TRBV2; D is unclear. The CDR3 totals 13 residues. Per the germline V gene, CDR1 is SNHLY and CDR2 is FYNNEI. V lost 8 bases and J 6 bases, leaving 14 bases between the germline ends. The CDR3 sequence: CASVDVSVNIQYF. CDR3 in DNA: TGTGCCAGCGTGGACGTATCTGTAAACATTCAGTACTTC.

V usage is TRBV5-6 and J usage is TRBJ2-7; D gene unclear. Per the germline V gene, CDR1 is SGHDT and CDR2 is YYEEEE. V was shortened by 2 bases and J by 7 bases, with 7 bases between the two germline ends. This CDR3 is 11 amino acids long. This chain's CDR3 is CASSFDGEQYF. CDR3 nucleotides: TGTGCCAGCAGCTTCGACGGTGAGCAGTACTTC.

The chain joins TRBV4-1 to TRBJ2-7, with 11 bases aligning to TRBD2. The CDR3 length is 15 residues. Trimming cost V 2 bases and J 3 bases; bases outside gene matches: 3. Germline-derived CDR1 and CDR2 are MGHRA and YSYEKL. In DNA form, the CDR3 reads TGCGCCAGCAGCCAAATTACTAGCGGGAGCTACGAGCAGTACTTC. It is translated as CASSQITSGSYEQYF.

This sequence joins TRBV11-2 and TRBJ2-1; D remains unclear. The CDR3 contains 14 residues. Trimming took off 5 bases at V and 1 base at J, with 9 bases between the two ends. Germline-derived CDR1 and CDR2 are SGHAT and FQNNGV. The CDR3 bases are TGTGCCAGCAGCCCCGCTAGATCCTACAATGAGCAGTTCTTC. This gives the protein CASSPARSYNEQFF.

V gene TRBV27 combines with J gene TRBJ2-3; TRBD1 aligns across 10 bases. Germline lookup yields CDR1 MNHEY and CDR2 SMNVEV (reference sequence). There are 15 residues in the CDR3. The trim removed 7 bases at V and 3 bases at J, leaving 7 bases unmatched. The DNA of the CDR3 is TGTGCCAGCAAGCGGACAGGGGGACGGACAGATACGCAGTATTTT. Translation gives CASKRTGGRTDTQYF.

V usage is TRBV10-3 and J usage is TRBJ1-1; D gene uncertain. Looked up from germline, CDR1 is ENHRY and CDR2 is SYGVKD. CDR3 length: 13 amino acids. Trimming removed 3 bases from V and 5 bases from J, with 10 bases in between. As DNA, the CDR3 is TGTGCCATCAGTGATTCGAGGGTAACTGAAGCTTTCTTT. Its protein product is CAISDSRVTEAFF.

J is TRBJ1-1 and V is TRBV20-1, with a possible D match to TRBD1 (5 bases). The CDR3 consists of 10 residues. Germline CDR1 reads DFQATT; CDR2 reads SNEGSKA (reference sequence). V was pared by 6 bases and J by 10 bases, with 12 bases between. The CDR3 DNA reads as TGCAGTGCACCAGGACATGGAGCTTTCTTT. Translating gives CSAPGHGAFF.

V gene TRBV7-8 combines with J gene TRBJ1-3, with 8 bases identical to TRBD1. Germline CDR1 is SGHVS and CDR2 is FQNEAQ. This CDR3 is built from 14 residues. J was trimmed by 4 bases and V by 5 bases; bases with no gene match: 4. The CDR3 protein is CASSQGAGGNTIYF. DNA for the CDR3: TGTGCCAGCAGCCAGGGGGCCGGGGGAAACACCATATATTTT. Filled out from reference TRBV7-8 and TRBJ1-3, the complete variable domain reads GAGVSQSPRYKVAKRGQDVALRCDPISGHVSLFWYQQALGQGPEFLTYFQNEAQLDKSGLPSDRFFAERPEGSVSTLKIQRTQQEDSAVYLCASSQGAGGNTIYFGEGSWLTVV.

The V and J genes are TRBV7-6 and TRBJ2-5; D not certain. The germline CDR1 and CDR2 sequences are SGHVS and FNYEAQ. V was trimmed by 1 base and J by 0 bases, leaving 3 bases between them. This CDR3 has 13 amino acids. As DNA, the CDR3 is TGTGCCAGCAGCTTAGGTAACCAAGAGACCCAGTACTTC. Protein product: CASSLGNQETQYF. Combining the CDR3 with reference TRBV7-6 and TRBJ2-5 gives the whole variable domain GAGVSQSPRYKVTKRGQDVALRCDPISGHVSLYWYRQALGQGPEFLTYFNYEAQQDKSGLPNDRFSAERPEGSISTLTIQRTEQRDSAMYRCASSLGNQETQYFGPGTRLLVL.

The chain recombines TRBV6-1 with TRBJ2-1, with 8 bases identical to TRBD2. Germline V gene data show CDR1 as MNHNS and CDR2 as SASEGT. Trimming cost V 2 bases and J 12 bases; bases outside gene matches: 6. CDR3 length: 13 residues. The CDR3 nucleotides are TGTGCCAGCAGTGAATTTGGCAGCGGGAGGCAGTTCTTC. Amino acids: CASSEFGSGRQFF.

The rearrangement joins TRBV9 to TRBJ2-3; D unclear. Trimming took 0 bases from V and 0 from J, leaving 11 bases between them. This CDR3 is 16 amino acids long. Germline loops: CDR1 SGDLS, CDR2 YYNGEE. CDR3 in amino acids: CASSVGSDPSTDTQYF. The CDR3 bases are TGTGCCAGCAGCGTAGGAAGCGACCCTAGCACAGATACGCAGTATTTT.

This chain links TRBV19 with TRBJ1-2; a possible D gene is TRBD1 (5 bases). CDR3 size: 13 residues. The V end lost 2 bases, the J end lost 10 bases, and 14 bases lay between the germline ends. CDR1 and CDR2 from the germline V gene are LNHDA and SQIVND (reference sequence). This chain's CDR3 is CASSIPAGGDYTF. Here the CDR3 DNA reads TGTGCCAGTAGTATACCCGCCGGGGGGGACTACACCTTC.

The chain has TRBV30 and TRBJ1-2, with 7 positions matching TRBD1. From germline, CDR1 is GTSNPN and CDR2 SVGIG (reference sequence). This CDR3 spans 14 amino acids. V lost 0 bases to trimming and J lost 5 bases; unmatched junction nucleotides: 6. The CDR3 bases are TGTGCCTGGAGTGTAGGGGGCGCTCGGTATGGCTACACCTTC. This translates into CAWSVGGARYGYTF.

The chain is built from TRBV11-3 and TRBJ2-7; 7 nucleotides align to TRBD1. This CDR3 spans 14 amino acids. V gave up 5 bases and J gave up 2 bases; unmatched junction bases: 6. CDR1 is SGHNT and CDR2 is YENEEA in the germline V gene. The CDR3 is CASSERQGPYEQYF. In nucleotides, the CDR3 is TGTGCCAGCAGCGAAAGACAGGGCCCCTACGAGCAGTACTTC.